The 13 T cell receptor beta chains below all came from one sample that was sequenced in a study of blood T cell repertoires in COVID-19. The assay was immunoSEQ multiplex PCR, and TCRdb's table has in-frame clones only and misses some. The sample consists of a few hundred thousand clones, roughly 88% of them appearing once. Input material: peripheral blood. These receptors were collected from an elderly man with acute or convalescent COVID-19.

The chain has TRBV6-5 and TRBJ2-1; D possibly corresponds to TRBD2 (6 bases). Germline values: CDR1 MNHEY, CDR2 SVGAGI. The CDR3 spans 15 residues. The V and J ends lost 5 bases and 0 bases respectively, with 11 bases between them. Here the CDR3 DNA reads TGTGCCAGCAGTAGACGGGGGAGCTCCTACAATGAGCAGTTCTTC. Its translation: CASSRRGSSYNEQFF.

This chain connects TRBV29-1 to TRBJ2-1; 7 positions match TRBD2. Losses at the gene ends were 4 bases for V and 3 bases for J; bases not matched to a gene: 9. Germline V gene sequence: CDR1 SQVTM, CDR2 ANQGSEA. The CDR3 consists of 15 residues. Written as DNA, the CDR3 is TGCAGCGTTGTAACGGCGGGACTATACTACAATGAGCAGTTCTTC. Translating gives CSVVTAGLYYNEQFF.

Written as DNA, the CDR3 is TGTGCCACCAGACAGACACCCTACGAGCAGTACTTC. Amino acid sequence: CATRQTPYEQYF. J is TRBJ2-7 and V is TRBV6-5; a weak D match, TRBD1 (5 bases). The CDR3 length is 12 residues. Trimming removed 10 bases at V and 2 bases at J, with 12 bases between. Germline loops: CDR1 MNHEY, CDR2 SVGAGI.

The chain is built from TRBV5-6 and TRBJ2-7; the match to TRBD1 covers 7 bases. Germline V gene lookup returns CDR1 SGHDT and CDR2 YYEEEE. CDR3 length: 16 residues. The J segment lost 2 bases and the V segment lost 4 bases, leaving 12 bases of the junction unmatched. The CDR3 protein is CASSPAGRGLTYEQYF. Written as DNA, the CDR3 is TGTGCCAGCAGCCCGGCCGGTAGGGGGCTAACCTACGAGCAGTACTTC.

V is TRBV18 and J is TRBJ2-1, with unresolved D. The CDR3 is 15 residues long. Germline loops: CDR1 KGHSH, CDR2 LQKENI. The ends were cut back, 4 bases at V and 0 bases at J, with 10 bases in the middle. The CDR3 sequence is CASSQERNSYNEQFF. As DNA, the CDR3 is TGTGCCAGCTCACAAGAGCGAAACTCCTACAATGAGCAGTTCTTC.

The V call is TRBV6-2 or TRBV6-3, the J call TRBJ2-3; maybe TRBD1 (5 bases). CDR1 MNHEY and CDR2 SVGEGT come from the germline V gene. This CDR3 is 16 amino acids long. Trimming removed 0 bases from V and 3 bases from J, with 13 bases in between. The CDR3 DNA sequence: TGTGCCAGCAGTTACTCTAGGGGATCTACGACAGATACGCAGTATTTT. Residues: CASSYSRGSTTDTQYF.

This chain connects TRBV5-5 to TRBJ2-1; TRBD1 is a possible D gene (5 bases). Per germline, CDR1 SGHKS and CDR2 YYEKEE (reference sequence). The V and J ends lost 8 bases and 4 bases respectively, with 19 bases between them. The CDR3 has 15 residues. The CDR3 protein is CASWGRWGSYNEQFF. In nucleotides, the CDR3 is TGTGCCAGTTGGGGCCGTTGGGGCAGTTACAATGAGCAGTTCTTC. The full variable domain, in which reference TRBV5-5 and TRBJ2-1 provide the parts outside the CDR3, is DAGVTQSPTHLIKTRGQQVTLRCSPISGHKSVSWYQQVLGQGPQFIFQYYEKEERGRGNFPDRFSARQFPNYSSELNVNALLLGDSALYLCASWGRWGSYNEQFFGPGTRLTVL.

This sequence joins TRBV28 and TRBJ2-5, with 7 bases that match TRBD2. The CDR3 is 14 amino acids. CDR1 and CDR2 (germline): MDHEN, SYDVKM. V shed 4 bases, J shed 4 bases, and the junction held 6 bases outside the gene matches. CDR3 sequence reads: CASSSSGRGETQYF. The CDR3 DNA reads as TGTGCCAGCAGTTCTTCAGGGAGGGGAGAGACCCAGTACTTC. Supplemented by reference TRBV28 and TRBJ2-5, the full variable domain reads DVKVTQSSRYLVKRTGEKVFLECVQDMDHENMFWYRQDPGLGLRLIYFSYDVKMKEKGDIPEGYSVSREKKERFSLILESASTNQTSMYLCASSSSGRGETQYFGPGTRLLVL.

This rearrangement joins TRBV21-1 to TRBJ2-7; the listed D gene, TRBD2, was not tested against the DNA. TRBV21-1 is designated a pseudogene. The CDR3 sequence is 16 residues long. The CDR3 loop is CASSKNRGPGSYEQYF. CDR3 in DNA: TGTGCCAGCAGCAAAAATAGAGGCCCCGGCTCCTACGAGCAGTACTTC.

The CDR3 sequence: CASSLSSGGNSPLHF. The CDR3 DNA follows: TGTGCCAGCAGTTTATCGTCAGGGGGAAATTCACCCCTCCACTTT. The rearrangement joins TRBV27 to TRBJ1-6, with TRBD1 matching 7 bases. The J segment lost 7 bases and the V segment lost 0 bases, leaving 3 bases of the junction unmatched. Germline V gene lookup returns CDR1 MNHEY and CDR2 SMNVEV (reference sequence). The CDR3 has 15 residues.

This chain joins TRBV11-1 and TRBJ1-6; a weak D match, TRBD1 (6 bases). This CDR3 spans 15 amino acids. With 2 bases removed from V and 8 bases from J, the gap between germline ends came to 13 bases. CDR1 SGHAT and CDR2 FQDESV come from the germline V gene (reference sequence). CDR3 sequence: CASSLITGRYSPLHF. The CDR3, as DNA: TGTGCCAGCAGCTTAATAACAGGGCGGTATTCACCCCTCCACTTT.

The chain combines TRBV5-1 with TRBJ1-4; D uncertain. With 5 bases removed from V and 3 bases from J, the gap between germline ends came to 11 bases. This CDR3 has 14 amino acids. CDR1 and CDR2 from the germline V gene are SGHRS and YFSETQ. The CDR3 bases are TGCGCCAGCAGGTCAGGTATTCCTAATGAAAAACTGTTTTTT. Translation gives CASRSGIPNEKLFF.

The V and J genes are TRBV28 and TRBJ2-5; the match to TRBD1 covers 7 bases. The CDR3 contains 15 residues. Unmatched junction bases numbered 6, after V lost 5 bases and J lost 0 bases. From germline, CDR1 is MDHEN and CDR2 SYDVKM. In nucleotides, the CDR3 is TGTGCCAGCAGTCCTTCGGGACAGAACCAAGAGACCCAGTACTTC. It yields the protein CASSPSGQNQETQYF.